The 20 T cell receptor beta chains below come from one sample, sequenced in a study of blood T cell repertoires in COVID-19. Clones were sequenced by immunoSEQ multiplex PCR, and TCRdb holds only the in-frame ones, with some missing. The sample records 110,000 to 150,000 clones, around 83% being singletons. Input material: peripheral blood. These receptors were obtained from a woman aged 60-70 years with acute or convalescent COVID-19.

The gene calls are TRBV5-1 and TRBJ2-4, with 8 bases matching TRBD1. CDR1 and CDR2 (germline): SGHRS, YFSETQ. Germline trimming cut 4 bases from V and 5 bases from J; bases unmatched to any gene: 8. The CDR3 contains 15 residues. CDR3 coding DNA: TGCGCCAGCAGCACTACAGGGGGTTCAGAAAACATTCAGTACTTC. Encoded protein: CASSTTGGSENIQYF.

The chain uses TRBV30 and TRBJ1-2; D remains ambiguous. This CDR3 spans 16 amino acids. Germline CDR1 reads GTSNPN; CDR2 reads SVGIG (reference sequence). Trimming removed 0 bases from V and 4 bases from J, with 18 bases in between. DNA for the CDR3: TGTGCCTGGAGTGTAACCGTCTCAACGGGGTCCTATGGCTACACCTTC. Translation: CAWSVTVSTGSYGYTF.

The V gene is TRBV5-5, the J gene TRBJ1-1, with 7 positions matching TRBD1. V dropped 3 bases and J dropped 8; count of bases not matched to a gene: 7. The germline V gene has CDR1 SGHKS and CDR2 YYEKEE (reference sequence). The CDR3 is 13 residues long. The CDR3 loop reads CASSSNRGKEAFF. CDR3 nucleotides: TGTGCCAGCAGCTCGAACAGGGGAAAGGAAGCTTTCTTT.

This clone appeared a single time. The rearrangement links TRBV30 to TRBJ2-7; 7 bases are a match to TRBD1. The CDR3 consists of 15 residues. The junction had 10 bases not matched to a gene; V was cut back by 4 bases and J by 1 base. Germline CDR1 is GTSNPN and CDR2 is SVGIG (reference sequence). The DNA of the CDR3 is TGTGCCTGGACGGACAGGACCGTTTGGTCCTACGAGCAGTACTTC. Protein product: CAWTDRTVWSYEQYF.

This clone occurred once. The gene calls are TRBV11-2 and TRBJ2-5; 7 bases are shared with TRBD2. The V segment lost 3 bases and the J segment 2 bases; nucleotides outside the gene matches: 9. This CDR3 region has 16 residues. In germline, CDR1 is SGHAT, CDR2 FQNNGV. CDR3 sequence: CASSLGGTPIQETQYF. Here the CDR3 DNA reads TGTGCCAGCAGCTTGGGAGGGACCCCGATACAAGAGACCCAGTACTTC.

The J gene is TRBJ2-4, the V gene TRBV20-1; 7 nucleotides agree with TRBD1. V shed 4 bases, J shed 15 bases, and the junction held 6 bases outside the gene matches. Germline loops: CDR1 DFQATT, CDR2 SNEGSKA (reference sequence). The CDR3 runs to 10 residues. CDR3 nucleotides: TGCAGTGCTAAGGGGACAGTAGGGTACTTC. It translates to CSAKGTVGYF.

The chain joins TRBV12-3 or TRBV12-4 to TRBJ1-1; D gene unclear. V lost 5 bases and J 6 bases, leaving 7 bases between the germline ends. The CDR3 extends over 11 amino acids. The CDR3 reads CASSPSAEAFF. CDR3 bases: TGTGCCAGCAGTCCCTCCGCTGAAGCTTTCTTT.

This chain links TRBV30 with TRBJ1-2; D is undetermined. The germline gives CDR1 GTSNPN, CDR2 SVGIG (reference sequence). The CDR3 spans 11 residues. Trimming took 4 bases from V and 4 from J, leaving 7 bases between them. The CDR3 spells CAWKSGYGYTF. The CDR3, as DNA: TGTGCCTGGAAAAGCGGCTATGGCTACACCTTC.

Only one count was recorded for this clone. This chain joins TRBV11-3 and TRBJ2-5; 11 positions agree with TRBD1. Germline assignment: CDR1 SGHNT and CDR2 YENEEA. This CDR3 is 15 amino acids long. J lost 4 bases, V lost 3 bases, and 4 bases had no gene match. This CDR3 reads CASSFRDRGRETQYF. CDR3 in DNA: TGTGCCAGCAGCTTCCGGGACAGGGGGAGAGAGACCCAGTACTTC. The variable domain in full, with the rest retrieved from reference TRBV11-3 and TRBJ2-5, is EAGVVQSPRYKIIEKKQPVAFWCNPISGHNTLYWYLQNLGQGPELLIRYENEEAVDDSQLPKDRFSAERLKGVDSTLKIQPAELGDSAVYLCASSFRDRGRETQYFGPGTRLLVL.

The chain uses TRBV7-2 and TRBJ2-1; possibly TRBD1 for D (6 bases). The CDR3 is made up of 12 amino acids. Germline V gene lookup returns CDR1 SGHTA and CDR2 FQGNSA. The V gene lost 4 bases and the J gene lost 7 bases, with 8 bases spanning the gap. The CDR3 region has the DNA TGTGCCAGCAGCTGGGGACAAAATGAGCAGTTCTTC. Protein: CASSWGQNEQFF.

This chain uses TRBV19 with TRBJ1-4; D gene unclear. This CDR3 is 18 amino acids long. Germline-derived CDR1 and CDR2 are LNHDA and SQIVND (reference sequence). The ends were cut back, 6 bases at V and 0 bases at J, with 20 bases in the middle. This chain's CDR3 is CASSPKMSGYPTNEKLFF. CDR3 in DNA: TGTGCCAGTAGCCCGAAGATGAGTGGTTATCCAACTAATGAAAAACTGTTTTTT.

The V gene is TRBV5-6, the J gene TRBJ1-5, with 7 bases lining up with TRBD1. This CDR3 has 15 amino acids. Germline V lookup: CDR1 SGHDT, CDR2 YYEEEE. V lost 0 bases, J lost 5 bases, and 5 bases stayed unmatched. The CDR3 nucleotides read TGTGCCAGCAGCTTGGCCGTCAGGGGGGATCAGCCCCAGCATTTT. This encodes CASSLAVRGDQPQHF.

V and J are TRBV6-4 and TRBJ2-1; 13 bases are shared with TRBD2. The germline CDR1 and CDR2 sequences are MRHNA and SNTAGT. J lost 3 bases, V lost 8 bases, and 19 bases had no gene match. This CDR3 comprises 20 residues. The CDR3 sequence: CASSKSGLAGLLPNYNEQFF. In DNA, the CDR3 is TGTGCCAGCTCAAAGTCGGGACTAGCGGGGTTGTTACCGAACTACAATGAGCAGTTCTTC.

This clone has a single count. The chain uses TRBV4-1 and TRBJ1-5; 9 bases are a match to TRBD1. Unmatched junction bases numbered 7, after V lost 6 bases and J lost 1 base. The CDR3 loop spans 16 amino acids. Per the germline V gene, CDR1 is MGHRA and CDR2 is YSYEKL. The CDR3 DNA sequence: TGCGCCAGCAGTCTACAGGGGGCGAAAAGCAATCAGCCCCAGCATTTT. Amino acids: CASSLQGAKSNQPQHF.

The rearrangement links TRBV11-3 to TRBJ2-7; 11 bases line up with TRBD2. The CDR3 spans 15 residues. From germline, CDR1 is SGHNT and CDR2 YENEEA. V gave up 2 bases and J gave up 3 bases; unmatched junction bases: 3. Here the CDR3 DNA reads TGTGCCAGCAGCTTAAGACTAGCGGGATTCTACGAGCAGTACTTC. It encodes CASSLRLAGFYEQYF.

The chain is built from TRBV28 and TRBJ2-1; 13 nucleotides line up with TRBD2. Germline-derived CDR1 and CDR2 are MDHEN and SYDVKM. The trim removed 3 bases at V and 8 bases at J, leaving 4 bases unmatched. CDR3 size: 15 residues. The CDR3 reads CASSFRTSGGHEQFF. For the CDR3, the DNA is TGTGCCAGCAGTTTTCGGACTAGCGGGGGACATGAGCAGTTCTTC.

The chain joins TRBV10-2 to TRBJ2-5; the D gene is possibly TRBD2 (6 bases). The CDR3 extends over 17 amino acids. Looked up from germline, CDR1 is WSHSY and CDR2 is SAAADI. V lost 6 bases and J lost 2, with 22 bases in between. The chain's CDR3 is CASRAGLLTPEQETQYF. CDR3 nucleotide sequence: TGCGCCAGCAGGGCGGGACTGCTCACTCCGGAACAAGAGACCCAGTACTTC.

The chain employs TRBV28 and TRBJ1-2; 10 bases line up with TRBD1. The V segment lost 4 bases and the J segment 4 bases; nucleotides outside the gene matches: 6. The germline V gene encodes CDR1 MDHEN and CDR2 SYDVKM. This CDR3 is built from 15 residues. DNA for the CDR3: TGTGCCAGCAGTTCGACAGGGGGCGCGGGCTATGGCTACACCTTC. Amino acids: CASSSTGGAGYGYTF.

V and J are TRBV4-1 and TRBJ2-1, with 12 bases lining up with TRBD1. Per germline, CDR1 MGHRA and CDR2 YSYEKL. This CDR3 contains 16 residues. The J segment lost 9 bases and the V segment lost 3 bases, leaving 9 bases of the junction unmatched. CDR3 in amino acids: CASSHFPGQGAVEQFF. The CDR3 DNA is TGCGCCAGCAGCCATTTCCCGGGACAGGGGGCGGTTGAGCAGTTCTTC.

The chain has TRBV5-5 and TRBJ2-3, with 11 bases lining up with TRBD1. Looked up from germline, CDR1 is SGHKS and CDR2 is YYEKEE (reference sequence). The CDR3 length is 14 residues. Trimming took 4 bases from V and 6 from J; bases not matched to a gene: 4. DNA for the CDR3: TGTGCCAGCAGCCACGGACAGGGGGCCGATACGCAGTATTTT. This encodes CASSHGQGADTQYF.